This T cell receptor beta chain originates from a study of cytomegalovirus exposure and HLA in healthy donors. Looking at the study overall: The 120 validation repertoires were produced on the same platform as the roughly 690 repertoires of the first cohort. This was reported in a later analysis. Study results and caveats: Rarity characterized most TCR sequences, yet some public TCRs appeared in many donors. In a later analysis, first-cohort TCR clusters were found to tend to co-occur in the roughly 120 validation repertoires. Reported performance of the classifier showed diagnosis of cytomegalovirus status with high specificity and sensitivity.

As concerns this clone: Its antigen is currently unknown.

The ends were cut back, 8 bases at V and 10 bases at J, with 18 bases in the middle. The CDR3 totals 13 residues. Germline V gene sequence: CDR1 MGHDK, CDR2 SYGVNS. Sequenced by immunoSEQ multiplex PCR; TCRdb stores in-frame clones only, minus some. The data contain approximately 230,000 clones, about 90% of them singletons. The chain carries TRBV25-1 and TRBJ2-1; D is possibly TRBD2 (6 bases). The TCR was taken from a man younger than 35 in good health and CMV-seropositive. Sequences were obtained from PBMCs. CDR3 protein: CASARSGAREQFF. The CDR3 DNA reads TGTGCCAGCGCCCGTTCGGGAGCTCGCGAGCAGTTCTTC.